This TCR beta chain came from a study of shared clonotypes between healthy human individuals. Study-level points and caveats: Only a few donors were included, so the genetic and exposure-history diversity represented was limited. Sampling included only blood; tissue repertoires likely differ.

Germline V gives CDR1 GTSNPN, CDR2 SVGIG (reference sequence). The CDR3 has 18 amino acids. Trimming removed 5 bases from V and 0 bases from J, with 23 bases in between. Sequenced by immunoSEQ multiplex PCR; TCRdb stores in-frame clones only, minus some. The data contain 95,000 to 120,000 clones, over 65% of them singletons. Turning to this clone: What it binds is unknown.

This clonotype was sampled from a woman aged 25 to 45 in good health. Sequenced material: memory CD8+ T cells sorted from blood. Regarding subset: CD45RO+ cells pooled with CCR7-negative TemRA cells. The chain joins TRBV30 to TRBJ1-3, with a tentative D call TRBD1 (6 bases). In DNA, the CDR3 is TGTGCCTGGGGGGGCGATCTCAGGGACCGTAACTCTGGAAACACCATATATTTT. The encoded protein is CAWGGDLRDRNSGNTIYF.